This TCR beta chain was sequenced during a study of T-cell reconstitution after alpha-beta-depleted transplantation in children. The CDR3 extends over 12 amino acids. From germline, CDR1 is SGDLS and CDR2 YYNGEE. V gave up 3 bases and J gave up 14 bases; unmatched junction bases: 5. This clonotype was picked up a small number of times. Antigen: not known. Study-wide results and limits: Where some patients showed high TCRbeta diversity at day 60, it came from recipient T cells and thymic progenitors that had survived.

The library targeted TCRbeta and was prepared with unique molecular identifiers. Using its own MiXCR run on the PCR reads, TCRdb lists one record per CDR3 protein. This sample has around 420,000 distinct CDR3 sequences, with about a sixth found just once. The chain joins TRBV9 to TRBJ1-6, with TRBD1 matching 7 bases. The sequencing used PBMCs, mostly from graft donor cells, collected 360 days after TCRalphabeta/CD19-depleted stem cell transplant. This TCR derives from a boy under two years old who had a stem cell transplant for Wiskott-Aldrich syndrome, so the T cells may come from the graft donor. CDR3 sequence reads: CASSAQGGTLHF. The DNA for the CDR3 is TGTGCCAGCAGCGCCCAGGGGGGCACCCTCCACTTT.